This T cell receptor (beta chain) was recovered during a study of cytomegalovirus exposure and HLA in healthy donors. Findings and limits, study-wide: Clonal expansion, a later analysis showed, was greater in HLA-associated TCR beta chains than in equally common others. Investigators reported more than 150 TCR beta chains as tied to cytomegalovirus.

Primers for the PCR totalled 60 Vbeta and 13 Jbeta. Clones were read by immunoSEQ multiplex PCR, and TCRdb kept only the in-frame ones, dropping some. The data show 200,000 or so clones, just under 80% seen once. In regard to this clone: The target antigen is unknown.

This TCR was sampled from a woman aged 25 to 39 in good health and CMV-seropositive. Sequencing used PBMCs.

In DNA, the CDR3 is TGTGCCAGCAGTTTTGGAGTTAGTCAGCCCCAGCATTTT. Its protein product is CASSFGVSQPQHF. The rearrangement uses TRBV27 and TRBJ1-5; D unresolved. Germline CDR1 MNHEY, CDR2 SMNVEV (reference sequence). Trimming left V 3 bases short and J 6 bases short, with 9 bases between. The CDR3 length is 13 residues.